This T cell receptor (beta chain) was found in a study of regulatory T cells in long-lasting Graves disease. The CDR3 has 13 residues. Germline CDR1 MNHNS, CDR2 SASEGT. Trimming took 1 base from V and 4 from J, leaving 7 bases between them. According to the study, TCR beta libraries were built with iRepertoire HTBI primers and CDR3-region Arm-PCR. TCRdb re-called the multiplex PCR reads with MiXCR, one entry per CDR3 protein. Of hundreds of thousands of distinct CDR3 sequences listed, around 20% are singletons. Time point defined: persistent/refractory GD, antithyroid drugs over 5 years with positive TRAb. PBMCs were the source of the RNA used for TCR sequencing. At least ten counts were recorded for this clonotype.

Specimen: peripheral blood mononuclear cells (PBMCs), collected when the disease was refractory, from a patient treated with antithyroid drugs. The clonotype originates from a female donor with Graves disease. V is TRBV6-1 and J is TRBJ1-2; D gene ambiguous. The CDR3 bases are TGTGCCAGCAGTGAAGACCGATTCTATGGCTACACCTTC. Encoded protein: CASSEDRFYGYTF.